Following are 3 T cell receptor beta chains from one sample sequenced in a study of blood T cell repertoires in COVID-19. Generated by immunoSEQ multiplex PCR, the TCRdb table keeps only in-frame clones and is missing some. The sample carries about 100,000 clones, roughly 80% recorded once. Sequenced sample: peripheral blood. Receptor source: a woman in her 70s with acute or convalescent COVID-19.

V gene TRBV7-2 combines with J gene TRBJ2-6; no reliable D call. Germline V gene sequence: CDR1 SGHTA, CDR2 FQGNSA. The CDR3 extends over 14 amino acids. Trimming cost V 1 base and J 8 bases, with 9 bases left between them. The CDR3 nucleotides are TGTGCCAGCAGCTTAGACGAGGCGACCAACGTCCTGACTTTC. This codes for CASSLDEATNVLTF.

V usage is TRBV6-2 or TRBV6-3 and J usage is TRBJ1-5; D is uncertain. The CDR3 length is 17 residues. With 0 bases removed from V and 5 bases from J, the gap between germline ends came to 17 bases. CDR1 is MNHEY, CDR2 SVGEGT, per germline. CDR3 residues: CASSYSRPPLYDQPQHF. The CDR3 DNA reads as TGTGCCAGCAGTTACTCTCGCCCGCCTCTCTACGATCAGCCCCAGCATTTT.

The chain links TRBV6-5 to TRBJ2-3; D gene ambiguous. Germline loops: CDR1 MNHEY, CDR2 SVGAGI. Trimming shortened V by 7 bases and J by 4 bases, and 15 bases separated the two germline ends. CDR3 length equals 14 residues. In DNA form, the CDR3 reads TGTGCCAGCAAGGCATACAGACACGCAGATACGCAGTATTTT. This encodes CASKAYRHADTQYF.